These 22 T cell receptor beta chains came from one sample sequenced in a study of blood T cell repertoires in COVID-19 (dated by TCRdb to about 2020). Libraries were built with the immunoSEQ multiplex PCR assay. Held by TCRdb, this immuneACCESS table contains in-frame sequences only and omits some clones. Under half of the omission traces to an unresolved V gene where checked; the cause of the rest is unknown. Recorded for this sample are 20,000 to 30,000 clones; roughly 83% of them occurred a single time. The ten largest make up approximately 25% of the sample. The sequencing input was peripheral blood. Receptors originate from a human donor in a cohort sampled during active COVID-19.

J is TRBJ1-2 and V is TRBV6-5, with a tentative D call TRBD1 (6 bases). Germline V gene data show CDR1 as MNHEY and CDR2 as SVGAGI. The CDR3 runs 15 residues. Trimming pared 0 bases from V and 4 bases from J, leaving 12 bases between. The CDR3 loop is CASSYSDSEFYGYTF. The CDR3 region has the DNA TGTGCCAGCAGTTACTCGGACAGCGAGTTCTATGGCTACACCTTC.

The V and J genes are TRBV4-3 and TRBJ2-1; tentatively, D is TRBD2 (5 bases). Germline loops: CDR1 LGHNA, CDR2 YSLEER. The V end was cut by 1 base, the J end by 0 bases, with 10 bases between. The CDR3 totals 16 residues. Here the CDR3 DNA reads TGCGCCAGCAGCCAAGGGACTGATCCCTCCTACAATGAGCAGTTCTTC. This codes for CASSQGTDPSYNEQFF.

The gene calls are TRBV18 and TRBJ1-5; perhaps TRBD1 as D (5 bases). V was pared by 5 bases and J by 9 bases, with 14 bases between. The CDR3 totals 13 residues. CDR1 is KGHSH, CDR2 LQKENI, per germline. The CDR3 sequence is CASSGRGEGPQHF. The CDR3 nucleotides are TGTGCCAGCTCAGGGAGGGGAGAAGGGCCCCAGCATTTT.

The rearrangement links TRBV3-1 (or the pseudogene TRBV3-2) to TRBJ2-5; D might be TRBD1 (6 bases). The CDR3 loop spans 15 amino acids. Germline CDR1 and CDR2: LGHDT and YNNKEL (reference sequence). V was cut by 4 bases and J by 2 bases, with 14 bases left in between. This CDR3 reads CASSRPGQNQETQYF. The CDR3 nucleotides read TGTGCCAGCAGCCGTCCCGGACAGAATCAAGAGACCCAGTACTTC.

The chain joins TRBV28 to TRBJ2-1; D is ambiguous. The V end was cut by 3 bases, the J end by 7 bases, with 10 bases between. There are 13 residues in the CDR3. Germline assignment: CDR1 MDHEN and CDR2 SYDVKM. The CDR3, as DNA: TGTGCCAGCAGTTTTCGTCGCGATAATGAGCAGTTCTTC. It encodes CASSFRRDNEQFF.

This clone was detected a few times. The rearrangement joins TRBV28 to TRBJ1-5; a possible D gene is TRBD1 (6 bases). V lost 2 bases and J lost 3, with 17 bases in between. The CDR3 runs 17 residues. Germline assignment: CDR1 MDHEN and CDR2 SYDVKM. As DNA, the CDR3 is TGTGCCAGCAGTTTAGCCCTAGGGGGGGACGACAATCAGCCCCAGCATTTT. Translating it yields CASSLALGGDDNQPQHF.

This clone showed up just a few times. This sequence joins TRBV10-3 and TRBJ1-2; possible D gene TRBD1, 6 bases. V dropped 0 bases and J dropped 8 bases, with 19 bases sitting between them. Germline CDR1 is ENHRY and CDR2 is SYGVKD. This CDR3 region has 16 residues. The CDR3 region has the DNA TGTGCCATCAGTGAGTCGGGGCGCAGGGGTAGGGAAGGCTACACCTTC. Protein product: CAISESGRRGREGYTF.

The V call is TRBV19, the J call TRBJ2-2, with a tentative D call TRBD2 (6 bases). The length of the CDR3 is 15 residues. Germline values: CDR1 LNHDA, CDR2 SQIVND (reference sequence). The V and J ends lost 6 bases and 6 bases respectively, with 17 bases between them. Written as DNA, the CDR3 is TGTGCCAGTAGAGCGGGCCCAGAATGGGCCGGGGAGCTGTTTTTT. It specifies CASRAGPEWAGELFF.

The chain combines TRBV11-2 with TRBJ2-2; TRBD2 matches at 8 bases. The germline CDR1 and CDR2 sequences are SGHAT and FQNNGV. The junction had 13 bases not matched to a gene; V was cut back by 3 bases and J by 7 bases. The CDR3 extends over 17 amino acids. CDR3 coding DNA: TGTGCCAGCAGCTTCGCCGGGACTAGTTTCGTCGGCGGGGAGCTGTTTTTT. Residues: CASSFAGTSFVGGELFF.

This chain uses TRBV28 with TRBJ2-7, with D perhaps TRBD2 (6 bases). V lost 4 bases, J lost 2 bases, and 18 bases lay in between. This CDR3 is 16 amino acids long. CDR1 and CDR2 from the germline V gene are MDHEN and SYDVKM. The CDR3 sequence is CASSSPSGTGTYEQYF. Here the CDR3 DNA reads TGTGCCAGCAGTTCCCCTTCCGGGACTGGAACCTACGAGCAGTACTTC.

The chain is built from TRBV7-9 and TRBJ1-2, with a possible D match to TRBD1 (6 bases). In germline, CDR1 is SEHNR, CDR2 FQNEAQ (reference sequence). The CDR3 consists of 15 residues. V was cut by 5 bases and J by 4 bases, with 17 bases left in between. The CDR3 sequence is CASSTETGHTYGYTF. In DNA form, the CDR3 reads TGTGCCAGCAGCACCGAGACAGGTCACACCTATGGCTACACCTTC.

The chain joins TRBV14 to TRBJ2-2; 7 nucleotides align to TRBD1. The CDR3 totals 23 residues. With V trimmed by 1 base and J by 12 bases, 35 bases remained unmatched. CDR1 is SGHDN, CDR2 FVKESK, per germline. CDR3 DNA sequence: TGTGCCAGCAGCCAAGGCGGACAGGCCAACCCTAACCCTAACCCCGTCTATAGGAGGAAGCTGTTTTTT. Protein sequence: CASSQGGQANPNPNPVYRRKLFF. The full variable domain, its missing parts supplied by reference TRBV14 and TRBJ2-2, is EAGVTQFPSHSVIEKGQTVTLRCDPISGHDNLYWYRRVMGKEIKFLLHFVKESKQDESGMPNNRFLAERTGGTYSTLKVQPAELEDSGVYFCASSQGGQANPNPNPVYRRKLFFGEGSRLTVL.

V is TRBV27 and J is TRBJ2-5; 7 bases are shared with TRBD1. The germline V gene encodes CDR1 MNHEY and CDR2 SMNVEV (reference sequence). V was clipped by 8 bases and J by 5 bases; unmatched bases: 5. This CDR3 has 12 residues. The CDR3 DNA reads TGTGCCAGCGGAGACAGGGTGGAGACCCAGTACTTC. It codes for CASGDRVETQYF.

V and J are TRBV5-1 and TRBJ2-5; no definite D call. Trimming left V 1 base short and J 4 bases short, with 5 bases between. This CDR3 has 12 residues. CDR1 SGHRS and CDR2 YFSETQ come from the germline V gene. CDR3 protein: CASSLRGETQYF. The CDR3 nucleotides are TGCGCCAGCAGCTTGCGAGGAGAGACCCAGTACTTC.

The gene calls are TRBV29-1 and TRBJ1-2; weak D call: TRBD1 (5 bases). V lost 4 bases and J 6 bases, leaving 12 bases between the germline ends. Germline CDR1 SQVTM, CDR2 ANQGSEA. CDR3 length: 12 amino acids. The CDR3 here is CSVGDGGNGYTF. Here the CDR3 DNA reads TGCAGCGTTGGGGATGGGGGGAATGGCTACACCTTC.

This clone has only a few counts. V gene TRBV2 combines with J gene TRBJ1-5; TRBD1 agrees at 9 bases. CDR1 SNHLY and CDR2 FYNNEI come from the germline V gene. The CDR3 spans 14 residues. V dropped 8 bases and J dropped 3; count of bases not matched to a gene: 5. The CDR3 region has the DNA TGTGCCAGCTATACAGGGGGCAACAATCAGCCCCAGCATTTT. Translating it yields CASYTGGNNQPQHF.

The chain has TRBV27 and TRBJ2-2; perhaps TRBD2 as D (5 bases). V dropped 2 bases and J dropped 8 bases, with 6 bases sitting between them. CDR3 size: 12 residues. Germline CDR1 is MNHEY and CDR2 is SMNVEV (reference sequence). The CDR3 region is CASSLRGGELFF. CDR3 in DNA: TGTGCCAGCAGTTTACGGGGTGGGGAGCTGTTTTTT.

The gene calls are TRBV2 and TRBJ2-1, with 8 bases that match TRBD2. The CDR3 sequence is 16 residues long. J was trimmed by 6 bases and V by 0 bases; bases with no gene match: 7. Germline CDR1 reads SNHLY; CDR2 reads FYNNEI. This chain's CDR3 is CASSEAMRGDSNEQFF. CDR3 coding DNA: TGTGCCAGCAGTGAAGCGATGCGGGGGGACTCCAATGAGCAGTTCTTC. Full variable domain (remainder filled in from reference TRBV2 and TRBJ2-1): EPEVTQTPSHQVTQMGQEVILRCVPISNHLYFYWYRQILGQKVEFLVSFYNNEISEKSEIFDDQFSVERPDGSNFTLKIRSTKLEDSAMYFCASSEAMRGDSNEQFFGPGTRLTVL.

CDR3 in amino acids: CASSPSPFSPQGQQETQYF. The CDR3 bases are TGTGCCAGCAGTCCCTCTCCTTTCTCCCCCCAGGGACAGCAAGAGACCCAGTACTTC. The chain joins TRBV28 to TRBJ2-5; 7 bases align to TRBD1. Per the germline V gene, CDR1 is MDHEN and CDR2 is SYDVKM. Trimming took 5 bases from V and 2 from J; bases not matched to a gene: 20. CDR3 size: 19 residues.

The rearrangement joins TRBV28 to TRBJ2-7, with D perhaps TRBD2 (5 bases). The CDR3 has 11 residues. CDR1 is MDHEN and CDR2 is SYDVKM in the germline V gene. Trimming took off 6 bases at V and 6 bases at J, with 9 bases between the two ends. The chain's CDR3 is CASRIRGEQYF. CDR3 DNA sequence: TGTGCCAGCAGAATACGGGGCGAGCAGTACTTC.

This clone occurred a few times. The CDR3 loop is CASREVPQNTGELFF. CDR3 sequence (DNA): TGTGCCTCGAGAGAGGTACCGCAGAACACCGGGGAGCTGTTTTTT. This chain uses TRBV2 with TRBJ2-2, with D uncertain. Germline-derived CDR1 and CDR2 are SNHLY and FYNNEI. The germline V and J ends were trimmed by 11 bases and 1 base, with 17 bases remaining between them. There are 15 residues in the CDR3.

The V call is TRBV7-9, the J call TRBJ2-1, with 14 bases matching TRBD2. CDR3 size: 17 residues. Germline-derived CDR1 and CDR2 are SEHNR and FQNEAQ (reference sequence). V dropped 7 bases and J dropped 0; count of bases not matched to a gene: 5. The CDR3 bases are TGTGCCAGCACGGGACTAGCGGGGGCCAGCTCCTACAATGAGCAGTTCTTC. This encodes CASTGLAGASSYNEQFF.